A selection of T cell receptor beta chains follows, all from one sample in a study of response to subunit inactivated influenza vaccine. Each CDR3 protein gets one entry after TCRdb re-called the RT-PCR reads with MiXCR. Seen here are 500,000 to 550,000 distinct CDR3 sequences, approximately 7.7% observed once, and the top ten hold 10% to 15%. Source: PBMCs from blood, taken about 24 months after vaccination. The receptors were gathered from a man between 50 and 75 years old who received an inactivated influenza vaccine. Each CDR3 is given with its conserved first and last residue. The D gene is left open where the match is weak. Only some rows state a clone size, as once, few, many or a class for expanded clones.

CDR3 protein | CDR3 DNA | CDR3 length | clone size | J gene | V gene | D gene
CSVSQGNYGYTF | TGCAGCGTTAGTCAGGGGAACTATGGCTACACCTTC | 12 | many | TRBJ1-2 | TRBV29-1 | .
CASSLAGTSGSTADTQYF | TGCGCCAGCAGCTTGGCCGGGACTAGCGGGAGCACGGCAGATACGCAGTATTTT | 18 | few | TRBJ2-3 | TRBV5-1 | TRBD2
CASSFLGRGTYEQYF | TGTGCCAGCAGTTTTCTAGGCAGGGGGACCTACGAGCAGTACTTC | 15 | . | TRBJ2-7 | TRBV28 | TRBD1
CASSYSRDTVEETQYF | TGTGCCAGCAGTTACTCCCGGGACACCGTGGAGGAGACCCAGTACTTC | 16 | . | TRBJ2-5 | TRBV6-2/TRBV6-3 | .
CASSLYGFSETQYF | TGTGCCAGCAGTTTATATGGCTTTTCAGAGACCCAGTACTTC | 14 | few | TRBJ2-5 | TRBV28 | .
CSARDGVAGAYEQYF | TGCAGTGCTAGAGATGGAGTAGCGGGGGCCTACGAGCAGTACTTC | 15 | many | TRBJ2-7 | TRBV20-1 | TRBD2
CASSLAGGYQPQHF | TGTGCCAGCAGCTTGGCCGGGGGTTATCAGCCCCAGCATTTT | 14 | many | TRBJ1-5 | TRBV5-6 | .
CASSLEAGLGETQYF | TGCGCCAGCAGCTTGGAAGCGGGTCTAGGAGAGACCCAGTACTTC | 15 | . | TRBJ2-5 | TRBV5-1 | .
CASSSGRDSYNEQFF | TGTGCCAGCAGCTCTGGGAGGGACTCCTACAATGAGCAGTTCTTC | 15 | . | TRBJ2-1 | TRBV7-9 | TRBD2
CASSLVALASGGARFSVGDTQYF | TGTGCCAGCAGCTTAGTTGCCTTGGCTAGCGGGGGGGCTCGGTTTTCCGTCGGAGATACGCAGTATTTT | 23 | . | TRBJ2-3 | TRBV7-2 | TRBD2
CASSHTGLAKNIQYF | TGTGCCAGCAGCCACACGGGGTTAGCCAAAAACATTCAGTACTTC | 15 | . | TRBJ2-4 | TRBV7-2 | .
CASSVPRDRGSYNEQFF | TGTGCCAGCAGTGTACCCAGGGACAGAGGCTCCTACAATGAGCAGTTCTTC | 17 | few | TRBJ2-1 | TRBV2 | TRBD1
CASSPLTGTDAETQYF | TGTGCCAGCAGCCCCCTCACCGGGACAGATGCGGAGACCCAGTACTTC | 16 | few | TRBJ2-5 | TRBV28 | TRBD1
CASSLAREYQETQYF | TGTGCCAGCAGCTTAGCGCGCGAGTACCAAGAGACCCAGTACTTC | 15 | . | TRBJ2-5 | TRBV7-2 | .
CATTPGTGTYEKLFF | TGTGCCACCACCCCCGGGACCGGGACGTATGAAAAACTGTTTTTT | 15 | many | TRBJ1-4 | TRBV28 | .
CASSLLAAPGELFF | TGTGCCAGCAGTTTATTGGCTGCACCCGGGGAGCTGTTTTTT | 14 | few | TRBJ2-2 | TRBV27 | .
CASSLGQLRDIQYF | TGTGCCAGCAGCTTGGGACAGCTAAGGGACATTCAGTACTTC | 14 | . | TRBJ2-4 | TRBV7-9 | TRBD1
CASSDFGTTTYEQYF | TGTGCCAGCAGTGATTTTGGGACAACAACCTACGAGCAGTACTTC | 15 | many | TRBJ2-7 | TRBV6-1 | .
CASQVWGRLGTEAFF | TGTGCCAGTCAAGTCTGGGGGCGCTTGGGCACTGAAGCTTTCTTT | 15 | . | TRBJ1-1 | TRBV28 | .
CASNGQDPNTEAFF | TGTGCCAGCAATGGACAGGACCCGAACACTGAAGCTTTCTTT | 14 | . | TRBJ1-1 | TRBV2 | TRBD1
CASSDRLAASYNEQFF | TGTGCCAGCAGTGACCGACTAGCGGCCTCCTACAATGAGCAGTTCTTC | 16 | . | TRBJ2-1 | TRBV6-1 | TRBD2
CASHLAGGITDTQYF | TGTGCCAGCCACCTAGCGGGGGGGATAACAGATACGCAGTATTTT | 15 | many | TRBJ2-3 | TRBV12-3/TRBV12-4 | TRBD2
CASKAGTGHTGELFF | TGTGCCAGCAAGGCGGGGACAGGGCACACCGGGGAGCTGTTTTTT | 15 | few | TRBJ2-2 | TRBV7-9 | TRBD1
CAISDSGGPRSGETQYF | TGTGCCATCAGTGACTCCGGAGGACCCAGATCAGGGGAGACCCAGTACTTC | 17 | . | TRBJ2-5 | TRBV10-3 | .
CASSTGLAGYQETQYF | TGTGCCAGCAGCACGGGACTAGCGGGGTACCAAGAGACCCAGTACTTC | 16 | . | TRBJ2-5 | TRBV7-2 | TRBD2
CSGEFGGQGVNEQFF | TGCAGTGGAGAGTTTGGGGGACAAGGAGTCAATGAGCAGTTCTTC | 15 | . | TRBJ2-1 | TRBV20-1 | .
CASSLEGVTEAFF | TGCGCCAGCAGCTTGGAGGGAGTCACTGAAGCTTTCTTT | 13 | few | TRBJ1-1 | TRBV5-1 | .
CASSLGGRSSGEQYF | TGTGCCAGCAGCTTAGGGGGCAGGAGCTCTGGCGAGCAGTACTTC | 15 | . | TRBJ2-7 | TRBV7-9 | .
CSALVDTQYF | TGCAGCGCCTTAGTAGATACGCAGTATTTT | 10 | many | TRBJ2-3 | TRBV29-1 | .
CSAPRTGVHHGYTF | TGCAGTGCTCCCAGGACAGGAGTTCACCATGGCTACACCTTC | 14 | few | TRBJ1-2 | TRBV20-1 | TRBD1
CASSSSASGRNNEQFF | TGTGCCAGCAGTTCCTCAGCCTCCGGGCGAAACAATGAGCAGTTCTTC | 16 | . | TRBJ2-1 | TRBV28 | .
CAIAAGVLDTQYF | TGTGCCATCGCGGCGGGAGTTCTGGATACGCAGTATTTT | 13 | . | TRBJ2-3 | TRBV10-3 | TRBD2
CSAMIAGTDTQYF | TGCAGTGCTATGATAGCGGGCACAGATACGCAGTATTTT | 13 | few | TRBJ2-3 | TRBV20-1 | .
CASSKTGDGEQFF | TGTGCCAGCAGCAAAACAGGGGATGGTGAGCAGTTCTTC | 13 | . | TRBJ2-1 | TRBV7-3 | TRBD1